The source of this T cell receptor (beta chain) is a study of cytomegalovirus exposure and HLA in healthy donors. The PCR made use of 60 Vbeta and 13 Jbeta primers. The protocol was immunoSEQ multiplex PCR, while the TCRdb copy is restricted to in-frame clones and leaves out a portion. Found here are more than 85,000 clones, 81% of them singletons; the top ten hold over 2%. The CDR3 consists of 17 residues. Germline loops: CDR1 LGHNT, CDR2 FRNRAP. V trimming: 6 bases; J trimming: 2 bases; junction bases outside the gene matches: 11. The gene calls are TRBV12-5 and TRBJ2-3, with 10 bases fitting TRBD2. Sequenced material: PBMCs. The sequence was collected from a woman aged 25 to 39 in good health and CMV-seronegative. For the CDR3, the DNA is TGTGCTAGTGGAACCGGGACTAGCGCTTACTTCACAGATACGCAGTATTTT. Protein product: CASGTGTSAYFTDTQYF.